This record concerns one T cell receptor beta chain sequence. Its cognate antigen is unknown. The source of the sample is a study of beta chain features in type 1 diabetes. Study-wide findings and caveats: In all four CD4+ subsets, TCRB CDR3 length was significantly, moderately reduced in type 1 diabetes. In type 1 diabetes patients, VDJ junctions had fewer insertions; deletions at these junctions were more frequent.

The germline gives CDR1 MGHRA, CDR2 YSYEKL. There are 17 residues in the CDR3. The J segment lost 1 base and the V segment lost 3 bases, leaving 6 bases of the junction unmatched. Reverse transcribing all isolated RNA meant expressed TCRB transcripts were sequenced. Method: immunoSEQ multiplex PCR; TCRdb's copy keeps in-frame clones and lacks some. The sample has 600,000 to 700,000 clones; around 15% are singletons. Every donor had blood drawn once into heparin, approximately 110 mL on average. Naive, central memory, regulatory and stem cell-like memory cells within the CD4+ compartment were sorted using CD45RO/CCR7/CD25/CD127/CD95/CD27.

This TCR was recovered from a young man with type 1 diabetes. This chain links TRBV4-1 with TRBJ2-3; 11 bases align to TRBD2. The specimen was naive CD4+ T cells from blood. The CDR3 loop is CASSQVTGLAGTDTQYF. The CDR3 region has the DNA TGCGCCAGCAGCCAGGTCACGGGACTAGCGGGCACAGATACGCAGTATTTT.